These 13 T cell receptor beta chains originate from one sample sequenced in a study of spatial heterogeneity in lung cancer (dated by TCRdb to the late 2010s). The library was produced with 5' RACE. Sequenced on a NextSeq 500. TCRdb ran its own pipeline on the public reads, namely fastp trimming at Q25 and MiXCR clone calling, and kept in-frame beta chains. Each CDR3 protein appears once, grouped with its most common genes and DNA. Counted in this sample were approximately 3,600 distinct CDR3 sequences; 8.6% of them appeared once. About 14% of the sample rests with the top ten. Their target antigens are unknown. Summary of the overall study and its limitations: The number of expanded intratumoral alpha and beta TCRs correlated with the tumor nonsynonymous mutation count.

The sample's time point label, in plain terms: sample taken at primary tumor resection. The sample in question was lung tumor tissue, obtained at surgery. These receptors all come from a male donor with early-stage non-small cell lung cancer.

This chain connects TRBV28 to TRBJ1-2, with D tentatively TRBD1 (6 bases). Looked up from germline, CDR1 is MDHEN and CDR2 is SYDVKM. Trimming removed 7 bases at V and 6 bases at J, with 15 bases between. The length of the CDR3 is 13 residues. CDR3 bases: TGTGCCAGCACCCCTCAGGGGCACAATGGCTACACCTTC. Encoded protein: CASTPQGHNGYTF.

The chain employs TRBV7-9 and TRBJ2-7; tentatively, D is TRBD2 (5 bases). V shed 5 bases and J shed 2 bases, with 13 bases lying between them. Germline V lookup: CDR1 SEHNR, CDR2 FQNEAQ (reference sequence). This CDR3 is built from 14 residues. The CDR3 loop is CASSPSRVPYEQYF. The CDR3 coding sequence is TGTGCCAGCAGCCCCTCGCGGGTACCCTACGAGCAGTACTTC.

The CDR3 reads CATSRDQETQYF. Written as DNA, the CDR3 is TGTGCCACCAGCAGAGATCAAGAGACCCAGTACTTC. The gene calls are TRBV15 and TRBJ2-5; D is ambiguous. The CDR3 length is 12 residues. The V end was cut by 0 bases, the J end by 2 bases, with 1 base between. The germline gives CDR1 LNHNV, CDR2 YYDKDF (reference sequence).

This clonotype rates as medium-sized (0.01 to 0.1%). The chain employs TRBV6-5 and TRBJ1-1, with D unresolved. Germline CDR1 and CDR2: MNHEY and SVGAGI. The V end lost 8 bases, the J end lost 0 bases, and 7 bases lay between the germline ends. The CDR3 contains 12 residues. For the CDR3, the DNA is TGTGCCAGCTACGGTGTGAACACTGAAGCTTTCTTT. It is translated as CASYGVNTEAFF.

The rearrangement uses TRBV28 and TRBJ1-3; D not certain. There are 13 residues in the CDR3. Deletions cut 6 bases from V and 9 bases from J, with 15 bases between. The germline V gene encodes CDR1 MDHEN and CDR2 SYDVKM. CDR3 sequence (DNA): TGTGCCAGCAGCCAATCCGCAGGAGGCACCATATATTTT. It encodes CASSQSAGGTIYF.

The V and J genes are TRBV28 and TRBJ2-3; D remains ambiguous. The V end lost 4 bases, the J end lost 4 bases, and 12 bases lay between the germline ends. The germline V gene has CDR1 MDHEN and CDR2 SYDVKM. The length of the CDR3 is 14 residues. The CDR3 protein is CASSSARVADTQYF. CDR3 DNA: TGTGCCAGCAGTTCGGCACGGGTGGCAGATACGCAGTATTTT.

This clonotype is termed medium-sized. The chain employs TRBV28 and TRBJ2-7; 8 nucleotides align to TRBD2. The germline gives CDR1 MDHEN, CDR2 SYDVKM. The CDR3 loop spans 14 amino acids. V lost 7 bases, J lost 5 bases, and 10 bases stayed unmatched. CDR3 sequence (DNA): TGTGCCAGCATCCCCGGCAGCGGGAGTGACGAGCAGTACTTC. Translated, it gives CASIPGSGSDEQYF.

This clonotype was counted many times. J is TRBJ2-7 and V is TRBV20-1; TRBD1 aligns across 8 bases. CDR3 length: 15 amino acids. V lost 6 bases, J lost 0 bases, and 10 bases stayed unmatched. CDR1 and CDR2 from the germline V gene are DFQATT and SNEGSKA (reference sequence). The CDR3 is CSAQTGGQGSYEQYF. The CDR3, as DNA: TGCAGTGCCCAGACCGGAGGACAGGGCTCCTACGAGCAGTACTTC.

By share of the sample, this clonotype is medium-sized. The rearrangement joins TRBV20-1 to TRBJ2-3; D is possibly TRBD1 or TRBD2 (5 bases each). Looked up from germline, CDR1 is DFQATT and CDR2 is SNEGSKA (reference sequence). V lost 3 bases and J 0 bases, leaving 10 bases between the germline ends. This CDR3 spans 14 amino acids. The CDR3 region is CSASRDRSTDTQYF. The CDR3 DNA is TGCAGTGCTAGCCGGGACCGTAGCACAGATACGCAGTATTTT.

The V gene is TRBV4-1, the J gene TRBJ2-5, with 10 bases aligning to TRBD2. Germline V gene lookup returns CDR1 MGHRA and CDR2 YSYEKL. CDR3 size: 16 residues. J lost 5 bases, V lost 5 bases, and 11 bases had no gene match. The CDR3 DNA is TGCGCCAGCAGCTATGGGGAAAGCGGGAGGGAGGAGACCCAGTACTTC. Protein sequence: CASSYGESGREETQYF.

This clonotype ranks as medium-sized. V is TRBV20-1 and J is TRBJ2-3, with TRBD1 matching over 8 bases. The J segment lost 6 bases and the V segment lost 1 base, leaving 6 bases of the junction unmatched. The CDR3 spans 14 residues. The germline V gene encodes CDR1 DFQATT and CDR2 SNEGSKA (reference sequence). CDR3 loop: CSARVWDRTDTQYF. The CDR3 DNA reads TGCAGTGCTAGAGTTTGGGACAGGACGGATACGCAGTATTTT.

By share of the sample, this clonotype is medium-sized. V and J are TRBV30 and TRBJ2-7; 7 positions match TRBD1. CDR3 size: 12 residues. Unmatched junction bases numbered 2, after V lost 4 bases and J lost 2 bases. CDR1 is GTSNPN, CDR2 SVGIG, per germline (reference sequence). CDR3 nucleotide sequence: TGTGCCTGGAATGACAGGGCCTACGAGCAGTACTTC. Its translation: CAWNDRAYEQYF.

By frequency in the sample, this clonotype is medium-sized. V and J are TRBV7-6 and TRBJ1-6; no definite D call. The CDR3 has 14 amino acids. The V gene's germline CDR1 is SGHVS and CDR2 FNYEAQ. Trimming pared 1 base from V and 4 bases from J, leaving 5 bases between. This CDR3 is CASSLVGYNSPLHF. The CDR3 DNA reads as TGTGCCAGCAGCTTAGTCGGGTATAATTCACCCCTCCACTTT.